Each of the 18 T cell receptor beta chains below was sequenced from the same sample in a study of T cells in Graves' hyperthyroidism and ophthalmopathy. Template material for amplifying TCR beta CDR3 regions consisted of RNA transcripts. TCR CDR3 underwent first-round RT-PCR with the HTBI primer set. TCRdb fed the multiplex PCR reads into MiXCR, producing one record per CDR3 protein. In the table there are fewer than 750,000 distinct CDR3 sequences, about 14% of which are singletons. The sequencing input was blood. Receptors originate from a woman in her thirties or forties with Graves' ophthalmopathy.

This chain uses TRBV12-3 or TRBV12-4 with TRBJ2-2; D tentatively fits TRBD1 or TRBD2 (5 bases each). The ends were cut back, 7 bases at V and 6 bases at J, with 27 bases in the middle. This CDR3 region has 18 residues. This chain's CDR3 is CASKRPPGAGDGAGELFF. The CDR3 region has the DNA TGTGCCAGCAAGCGCCCCCCCGGGGCCGGCGATGGGGCCGGGGAGCTGTTTTTT.

In its sample, this clonotype was seen many times. This chain links TRBV6-2 or TRBV6-3 with TRBJ1-1; the match to TRBD1 covers 10 bases. The V gene end was trimmed by 6 bases and the J gene end by 1 base; junction bases not matched to a gene: 8. CDR1 is MNHEY and CDR2 is SVGEGT in the germline V gene. The CDR3 loop spans 16 amino acids. The CDR3 protein is CASSLPRDRGNTEAFF. CDR3 in DNA: TGTGCCAGCAGCCTACCCCGGGACAGGGGGAACACTGAAGCTTTCTTT.

There are many counts of this clonotype. The V and J genes are TRBV15 and TRBJ2-7; D call uncertain. V was pared by 0 bases and J by 2 bases, with 8 bases between. CDR3 length equals 14 residues. Per the germline V gene, CDR1 is LNHNV and CDR2 is YYDKDF (reference sequence). The CDR3 is CATSREWGPYEQYF. CDR3 DNA sequence: TGTGCCACCAGCAGAGAATGGGGTCCCTACGAGCAGTACTTC.

This clonotype was picked up many times. Written as DNA, the CDR3 is TGCGCCAGCAGCTTGCACTCCAGCTACCTATACGAGCAGTACTTC. Protein sequence: CASSLHSSYLYEQYF. The chain joins TRBV5-1 to TRBJ2-7, with D hard to call. Germline assignment: CDR1 SGHRS and CDR2 YFSETQ. The CDR3 sequence is 15 residues long. The ends were cut back, 1 base at V and 4 bases at J, with 15 bases in the middle. The full variable domain, with the rest looked up from reference TRBV5-1 and TRBJ2-7, is KAGVTQTPRYLIKTRGQQVTLSCSPISGHRSVSWYQQTPGQGLQFLFEYFSETQRNKGNFPGRFSGRQFSNSRSEMNVSTLELGDSALYLCASSLHSSYLYEQYFGPGTRLTVT.

V is TRBV12-3 or TRBV12-4 and J is TRBJ2-5, with a weak D call TRBD2 (5 bases). The CDR3 consists of 14 residues. Trimming removed 5 bases at V and 6 bases at J, with 16 bases between. This chain's CDR3 is CASSQTSRGKTQYF. The CDR3, as DNA: TGTGCCAGCAGTCAAACGAGTCGGGGAAAGACCCAGTACTTC.

The V gene is TRBV7-9, the J gene TRBJ2-7; no clear D gene. There are 11 residues in the CDR3. Germline V gene data show CDR1 as SEHNR and CDR2 as FQNEAQ (reference sequence). Deletions cut 4 bases from V and 6 bases from J, with 7 bases between. CDR3 coding DNA: TGTGCCAGCAGCTCTAATGTCGAGCAGTACTTC. It yields the protein CASSSNVEQYF.

The chain couples TRBV18 to TRBJ2-7; no clear D. Trimming took 3 bases from V and 3 from J, leaving 12 bases between them. This CDR3 contains 14 residues. CDR1 and CDR2 (germline): KGHSH, LQKENI. CDR3 residues: CASSPANQVYEQYF. DNA of the CDR3: TGTGCCAGCTCACCCGCGAACCAAGTCTACGAGCAGTACTTC.

The V gene is TRBV7-3, the J gene TRBJ2-2; D possibly corresponds to TRBD1 (6 bases). There are 16 residues in the CDR3. Trimming removed 0 bases from V and 2 bases from J, with 10 bases in between. The germline V gene has CDR1 SGHTA and CDR2 FQGTGA. CDR3 sequence: CASSLTWTANTGELFF. CDR3 nucleotide sequence: TGTGCCAGCAGCTTAACCTGGACAGCTAACACCGGGGAGCTGTTTTTT.

This clonotype has a count of ten or more. The genes are TRBV29-1 and TRBJ2-7, with 11 bases that match TRBD2. Trimming removed 1 base from V and 3 bases from J; junction bases left unmatched: 14. Germline CDR1 reads SQVTM; CDR2 reads ANQGSEA. This CDR3 region has 18 residues. DNA for the CDR3: TGCAGCGTTGAAGCTTGGACTAGCGGGCCAACCGGGATCTACGAGCAGTACTTC. As protein: CSVEAWTSGPTGIYEQYF.

This clonotype has ten or more counts. This chain connects TRBV7-2 to TRBJ2-7, with D perhaps matching TRBD2 (6 bases). V was clipped by 1 base and J by 5 bases, with 15 bases between them. The CDR3 has 15 residues. CDR1 is SGHTA, CDR2 FQGNSA, per germline. In DNA form, the CDR3 reads TGTGCCAGCAGCTTAGTGGCGGGAAGCTTCCACGAGCAGTACTTC. It translates to CASSLVAGSFHEQYF. Using reference TRBV7-2 and TRBJ2-7 for the parts outside the CDR3, the full variable domain is GAGVSQSPSNKVTEKGKDVELRCDPISGHTALYWYRQSLGQGLEFLIYFQGNSAPDKSGLPSDRFSAERTGGSVSTLTIQRTQQEDSAVYLCASSLVAGSFHEQYFGPGTRLTVT.

Note on this clonotype: At one end, the junction sequence differs from germline, possibly due to a read error. The chain recombines TRBV6-1 with TRBJ1-1; D perhaps matches TRBD1 (5 bases). CDR3 length equals 12 residues. The germline gives CDR1 MNHNS, CDR2 SASEGT. The DNA of the CDR3 is TGTGCCAGCTCCCGGGGAGGGACTGAAGTTTTCTTT. It encodes CASSRGGTEVFF.

V gene TRBV9 combines with J gene TRBJ2-7, with TRBD2 matching 10 bases. CDR1 is SGDLS, CDR2 YYNGEE, per germline. V dropped 1 base and J dropped 6; count of bases not matched to a gene: 10. This CDR3 is 16 amino acids long. The CDR3 DNA is TGTGCCAGCAGCGTAAGAGGGGGTAGCGGGAGGAGCGAGCAGTACTTC. Its translation: CASSVRGGSGRSEQYF.

This clonotype was seen at least ten times. The genes are TRBV28 and TRBJ1-5; D not certain. This CDR3 is built from 15 residues. Germline V gene data show CDR1 as MDHEN and CDR2 as SYDVKM. Trimming removed 5 bases from V and 2 bases from J, with 13 bases in between. In DNA form, the CDR3 reads TGTGCCAGCAGTAGGAGGGTTGGGGGCAATCAGCCCCAGCATTTT. It translates to CASSRRVGGNQPQHF.

The V call is TRBV29-1, the J call TRBJ2-7, with TRBD2 matching over 12 bases. The CDR3 is made up of 16 amino acids. V lost 8 bases to trimming and J lost 0 bases; unmatched junction nucleotides: 11. CDR1 and CDR2 from the germline V gene are SQVTM and ANQGSEA. The CDR3 DNA is TGCAGCCCCCTAGGAACTAGCGGGAGGACCTCCTACGAGCAGTACTTC. Its protein is CSPLGTSGRTSYEQYF.

This clonotype was seen ten or more times. With a much larger clone just one base away, this may be a read error. The chain employs TRBV20-1 and TRBJ1-2; no firm D call. There are 16 residues in the CDR3. The V gene's germline CDR1 is DFQATT and CDR2 SNEGSKA (reference sequence). V was pared by 1 base and J by 2 bases, with 17 bases between. As DNA, the CDR3 is TGCAGTGCTAGAGGTATGACCAGGTGGCCAAACTATGGCTACACCTTC. This translates into CSARGMTRWPNYGYTF.

V is TRBV28 and J is TRBJ2-2; TRBD1 aligns across 7 bases. From germline, CDR1 is MDHEN and CDR2 SYDVKM. CDR3 length: 13 residues. V lost 6 bases, J lost 5 bases, and 3 bases stayed unmatched. CDR3 nucleotides: TGTGCCAGCAGGACAGGGATTACCGGGGAGCTGTTTTTT. This encodes CASRTGITGELFF. Full variable domain (missing parts from reference TRBV28 and TRBJ2-2): DVKVTQSSRYLVKRTGEKVFLECVQDMDHENMFWYRQDPGLGLRLIYFSYDVKMKEKGDIPEGYSVSREKKERFSLILESASTNQTSMYLCASRTGITGELFFGEGSRLTVL.

As regards this clonotype: A read error is possible here, since a much larger clone lies one base away. The rearrangement joins TRBV19 to TRBJ1-2, with D unresolved. V dropped 5 bases and J dropped 2 bases, with 12 bases sitting between them. CDR1 and CDR2 (germline): LNHDA, SQIVND (reference sequence). There are 14 residues in the CDR3. CDR3 residues: CASSVRPGNYGYTF. The CDR3 coding sequence is TGTGCCAGTAGTGTAAGGCCGGGCAACTATGGCTACACCTTC. The variable domain in full, with the rest retrieved from reference TRBV19 and TRBJ1-2, is DGGITQSPKYLFRKEGQNVTLSCEQNLNHDAMYWYRQDPGQGLRLIYYSQIVNDFQKGDIAEGYSVSREKKESFPLTVTSAQKNPTAFYLCASSVRPGNYGYTFGSGTRLTVV.

A remark on this clonotype: A much larger clone sits a single nucleotide away, making a read error possible. The chain has TRBV25-1 and TRBJ2-7; 8 bases align to TRBD2. V gave up 2 bases and J gave up 2 bases; unmatched junction bases: 8. CDR1 and CDR2 (germline): MGHDK, SYGVNS. The CDR3 has 16 residues. In DNA form, the CDR3 reads TGTGCCAGCAGTGAACTCAATATAGCGGGGACCTACGAGCAGTACTTC. As protein: CASSELNIAGTYEQYF.